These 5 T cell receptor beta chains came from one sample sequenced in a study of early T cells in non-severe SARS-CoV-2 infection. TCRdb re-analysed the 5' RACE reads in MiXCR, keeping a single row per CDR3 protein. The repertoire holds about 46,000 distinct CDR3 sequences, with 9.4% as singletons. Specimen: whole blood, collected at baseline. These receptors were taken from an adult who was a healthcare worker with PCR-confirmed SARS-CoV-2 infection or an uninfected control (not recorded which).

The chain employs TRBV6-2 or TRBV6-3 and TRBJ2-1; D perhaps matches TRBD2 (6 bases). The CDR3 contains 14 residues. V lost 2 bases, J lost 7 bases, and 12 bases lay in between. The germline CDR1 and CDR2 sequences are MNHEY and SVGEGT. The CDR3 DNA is TGTGCCAGCAGTTACGAGGGAGGTAGAAATGAGCAGTTCTTC. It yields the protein CASSYEGGRNEQFF.

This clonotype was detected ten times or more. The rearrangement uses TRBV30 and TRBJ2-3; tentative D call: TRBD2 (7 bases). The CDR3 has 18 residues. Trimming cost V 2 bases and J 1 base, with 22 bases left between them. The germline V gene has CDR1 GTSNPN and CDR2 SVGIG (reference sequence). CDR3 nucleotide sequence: TGTGCCTGGAGTCGAGGAGGGGGGGCTTTTGCGGGCACAGATACGCAGTATTTT. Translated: CAWSRGGGAFAGTDTQYF.

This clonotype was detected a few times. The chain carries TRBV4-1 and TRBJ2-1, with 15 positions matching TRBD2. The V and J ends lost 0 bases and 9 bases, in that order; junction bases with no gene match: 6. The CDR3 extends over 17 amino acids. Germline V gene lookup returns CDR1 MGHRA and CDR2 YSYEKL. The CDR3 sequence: CASSQERPGLAGGEQFF. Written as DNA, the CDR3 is TGCGCCAGCAGCCAAGAGAGACCGGGACTAGCGGGAGGTGAGCAGTTCTTC.

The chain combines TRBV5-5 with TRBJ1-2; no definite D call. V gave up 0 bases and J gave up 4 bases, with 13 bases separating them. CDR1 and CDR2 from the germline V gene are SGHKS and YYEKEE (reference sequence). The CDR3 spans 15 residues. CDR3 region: CASSLDGLNSYGYTF. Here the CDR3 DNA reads TGTGCCAGCAGCTTGGACGGCCTCAACTCCTATGGCTACACCTTC.

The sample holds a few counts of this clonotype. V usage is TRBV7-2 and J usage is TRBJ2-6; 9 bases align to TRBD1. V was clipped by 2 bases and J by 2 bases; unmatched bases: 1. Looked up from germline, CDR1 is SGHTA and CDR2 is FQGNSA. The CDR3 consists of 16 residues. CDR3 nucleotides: TGTGCCAGCAGCTTAAGACAGGGGGCTGGGGCCAACGTCCTGACTTTC. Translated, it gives CASSLRQGAGANVLTF.